Given below is one T cell receptor beta chain in context. Antigen specificity is unknown. This sample is part of a study of shared clonotypes between healthy human individuals. Per germline, CDR1 SGHRS and CDR2 YFSETQ. This CDR3 has 15 residues. V lost 0 bases, J lost 4 bases, and 11 bases lay in between. In the original processing: Junction-only immunoSEQ data arrived without quality scores, meaning filtering differed. Repertoires were generated with immunoSEQ multiplex PCR, while TCRdb's copy carries only in-frame clones and drops some. The DNA was the basis for D and trimming; V, J and clone size are from that table. The sample has 650,000 to 750,000 clones; roughly 78% are singletons. Study outcomes and limitations: Expectations were that clonotype sharing among donors would be affected by sequencing depth.

Adults of Caucasian background living in Nashville, Tennessee made up all donors. The origin of this receptor is a woman aged 25 to 39 in good health. Sequencing was performed on memory CD4+ T cells sorted from blood. Subset defined: CD45RA-negative fraction. The chain links TRBV5-1 to TRBJ2-1; possibly TRBD2 for D (6 bases). This chain's CDR3 is CASSLAGGEYNEQFF. The DNA for the CDR3 is TGCGCCAGCAGCTTGGCTGGCGGGGAGTACAATGAGCAGTTCTTC.